These T cell receptor beta chains were read from a single sample in a study of Ad26.COV2.S vaccination and SARS-CoV-2 variants. Here immunoSEQ multiplex PCR was the method, and the copy in TCRdb shows in-frame clones only, minus some. The sample lists around 300,000 clones, under 90% occurring once. This material consisted of peripheral blood, taken in a trial of Ad26.COV2.S vaccine versus placebo. The source of these receptors is a person between 18 and 65 years old who received the Ad26.COV2.S COVID-19 vaccine or a placebo. The CDR3 runs from the conserved cysteine through the conserved F or W. A D gene is named only where the DNA matches it firmly. Clone size is given for some rows only: seen once, a few or many times, or a class if the clone is expanded.

CDR3 length	J gene	clone size	D gene	V gene	CDR3 DNA	CDR3 protein
13	TRBJ1-2	NA	TRBD1	TRBV18	TGTGCCAGCTCTCCGGACAGGGGAGTTGGCTACACCTTC	CASSPDRGVGYTF
13	TRBJ1-4	NA	TRBD1	TRBV25-1	TGTGCCAGCACTAGGGGGACAGGGGGGAAACTGTTTTTT	CASTRGTGGKLFF
16	TRBJ2-2	once	TRBD2	TRBV18	TGTGCCAGCTCACCCTTAGTAGCGGGAGATACCGGGGAGCTGTTTTTT	CASSPLVAGDTGELFF
15	TRBJ2-5	NA	TRBD2	TRBV5-6	TGTGCCAGCAGCTTGCTAGCGGGGGGGCGGGAGACCCAGTACTTC	CASSLLAGGRETQYF
17	TRBJ1-2	NA	NA	TRBV28	TGTGCCAGCAGTTTATCAACCGGGGGGGGCTTGGTCTATGGCTACACCTTC	CASSLSTGGGLVYGYTF
16	TRBJ2-5	NA	NA	TRBV14	TGTGCCAGCAGCCAAGAGATAATGGGAAGGCAAGAGACCCAGTACTTC	CASSQEIMGRQETQYF
16	TRBJ1-2	NA	TRBD1	TRBV5-3	TGTGCCAGAAGCTTGGAGACAGGGATAACTAACTATGGCTACACCTTC	CARSLETGITNYGYTF
15	TRBJ1-2	NA	TRBD1	TRBV11-3	TGTGCCAGCAGCCTTCAGGGGGCGCAGGGGTATGGCTACACCTTC	CASSLQGAQGYGYTF
15	TRBJ1-2	NA	TRBD1	TRBV4-1	TGCGCCAGCAGCCAAGGAATGACAGGGGAATATGGCTACACCTTC	CASSQGMTGEYGYTF
15	TRBJ2-1	NA	NA	TRBV21-1	TGTGCCAGCAGCAAATTAGGAGGGACCTACAATGAGCAGTTCTTC	CASSKLGGTYNEQFF
12	TRBJ2-3	NA	NA	TRBV5-5	TGTGCCAGCAGCATCGCGGGAGATACGCAGTATTTT	CASSIAGDTQYF
12	TRBJ2-2	NA	NA	TRBV7-3	TGTGCCAGCAGCTCCCCGGGAGGGGAGCTGTTTTTT	CASSSPGGELFF
14	TRBJ1-4	NA	TRBD1	TRBV11-1	TGTGCCAGCAGCTTAGCGAGGGACAGGGGAAAACTGTTTTTT	CASSLARDRGKLFF
15	TRBJ2-5	NA	NA	TRBV29-1	TGCAGCGTTCCCGACTTAAGGGCGGGCCAAGAGACCCAGTACTTC	CSVPDLRAGQETQYF
13	TRBJ2-3	NA	NA	TRBV20-1	TGCAGTGCTAGTTCCCAGGGCGGGGATACGCAGTATTTT	CSASSQGGDTQYF
12	TRBJ2-5	NA	TRBD2	TRBV28	TGTGCCAGCAGTTTACCGGGGGGGACCCAGTACTTC	CASSLPGGTQYF
18	TRBJ2-2	NA	NA	TRBV3-1/TRBV3-2	TGTGCCAGCAGCCAAGACCCTGTCCTACTGAGGGGCACCGGGGAGCTGTTTTTT	CASSQDPVLLRGTGELFF
12	TRBJ1-1	NA	NA	TRBV7-9	TGTGCCAGCAGCTTCTCCGGGACAGAAGCTTTCTTT	CASSFSGTEAFF
13	TRBJ2-3	NA	NA	TRBV6-1	TGTGCCAGCACCGTATCGGGTCCCGATACGCAGTATTTT	CASTVSGPDTQYF
12	TRBJ2-7	NA	NA	TRBV5-1	TGCGCCAGCAGCCCTCATTGGGGGGAGCAGTACTTC	CASSPHWGEQYF
14	TRBJ2-1	NA	TRBD1	TRBV5-1	TGCGCCAGCAGCGAGGGACAGGGTTATTTTGAGCAGTTCTTC	CASSEGQGYFEQFF
13	TRBJ2-1	NA	NA	TRBV11-2	TGTGCCAGCAGCCCGCTACTAGCCGGCGAGCAGTTCTTC	CASSPLLAGEQFF
13	TRBJ1-1	NA	NA	TRBV9	TGTGCCAGCAGCGTAGGAGATCGGTTTCAAGCTTTCTTT	CASSVGDRFQAFF
14	TRBJ1-4	NA	NA	TRBV27	TGTGCCAGCAGTTTGGTGGGTGGTAATGAAAAACTGTTTTTT	CASSLVGGNEKLFF
18	TRBJ2-5	NA	TRBD2	TRBV4-3	TGCGCCAGCAGCCAAGATATTACTAGCGGGGGGTCCCTGGAGACCCAGTACTTC	CASSQDITSGGSLETQYF
13	TRBJ1-5	NA	NA	TRBV12-3/TRBV12-4	TGTGCCAGCAGTTTAGAACGGCGACAGCCCCAGCATTTT	CASSLERRQPQHF
14	TRBJ2-4	NA	NA	TRBV5-4	TGTGCCAGCAGGCCATACGGGGCCAAAAACATTCAGTACTTC	CASRPYGAKNIQYF
15	TRBJ2-1	NA	NA	TRBV7-3	TGTGCCAGCAGCGAGGGACCTATAAGCAACAATGAGCAGTTCTTC	CASSEGPISNNEQFF
12	TRBJ1-2	NA	NA	TRBV6-2/TRBV6-3	TGTGCCAGCAGTTACTCGATGGGCGGCTACACCTTC	CASSYSMGGYTF
15	TRBJ1-1	NA	NA	TRBV18	TGTGCCAGCTCACCACGAAGGGTTGAGGTCACTGAAGCTTTCTTT	CASSPRRVEVTEAFF
15	TRBJ1-5	few	NA	TRBV3-1/TRBV3-2	TGTGCCAGCAGCCCCCTCCAGGGCTCGGGACAGCCCCAGCATTTT	CASSPLQGSGQPQHF
14	TRBJ1-2	NA	NA	TRBV4-1	TGCGCCAGCAGCCAAGATGCCGGGGGTGATGGCTACACCTTC	CASSQDAGGDGYTF
16	TRBJ2-7	NA	TRBD2	TRBV5-8	TGTGCCAGCAGCAGGACTAGCGGGGGGGCTGGCTACGAGCAGTACTTC	CASSRTSGGAGYEQYF
13	TRBJ2-1	once	NA	TRBV12-5	TGTGCTAGTGCCCCCCAGGGGGGCGATGAGCAGTTCTTC	CASAPQGGDEQFF
15	TRBJ2-7	NA	TRBD1	TRBV15	TGTGCCACCAGCAGAGACAGGGGGACCTCCTACGAGCAGTACTTC	CATSRDRGTSYEQYF
14	TRBJ2-1	NA	NA	TRBV19	TGTGCCAGTAGTCCGGGCGGATCCTACAATGAGCAGTTCTTC	CASSPGGSYNEQFF
13	TRBJ2-5	NA	TRBD1	TRBV6-5	TGTGCCAGCGCCACAGGGGTGGGGGAGACCCAGTACTTC	CASATGVGETQYF
17	TRBJ2-3	NA	TRBD2	TRBV5-5	TGTGCCAGCAGCTTGGGACTAGCGGGAGGGTTCTCAGATACGCAGTATTTT	CASSLGLAGGFSDTQYF
15	TRBJ1-2	few	NA	TRBV6-5	TGTGCCAGCAGTTACTCGAACAGCGGCGACTATGGCTACACCTTC	CASSYSNSGDYGYTF